This T cell receptor (beta chain) was retrieved from a study of STAT5B mutations in CD4+ large granular lymphocyte leukemia. Buffy coats from healthy blood donors served as controls. The length of the CDR3 is 14 residues. Germline CDR1 LNHNV, CDR2 YYDKDF (reference sequence). Trimming left V 5 bases short and J 5 bases short, with 13 bases between. Here immunoSEQ multiplex PCR was the method, and the copy in TCRdb shows in-frame clones only, minus some. The sample has about 30,000 clones; just under 80% are singletons. The receptor's source is a human donor in good health. The chain has TRBV15 and TRBJ2-1; TRBD1 is a possible D gene (6 bases). Material: CD4+ T cells from blood buffy coats. This chain's CDR3 is CATSLRTENNEQFF. The CDR3, as DNA: TGTGCCACCAGCTTACGGACAGAGAACAATGAGCAGTTCTTC.